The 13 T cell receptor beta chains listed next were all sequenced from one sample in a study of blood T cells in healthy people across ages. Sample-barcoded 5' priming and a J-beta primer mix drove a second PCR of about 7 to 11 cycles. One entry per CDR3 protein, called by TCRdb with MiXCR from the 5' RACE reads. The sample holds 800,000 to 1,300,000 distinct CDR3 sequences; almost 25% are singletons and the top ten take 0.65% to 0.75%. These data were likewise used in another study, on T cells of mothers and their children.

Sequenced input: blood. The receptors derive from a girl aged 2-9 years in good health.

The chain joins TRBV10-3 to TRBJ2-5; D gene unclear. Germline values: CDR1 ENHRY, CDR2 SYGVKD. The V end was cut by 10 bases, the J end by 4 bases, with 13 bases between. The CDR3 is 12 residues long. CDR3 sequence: CATSVSLETQYF. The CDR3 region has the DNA TGTGCCACCTCAGTGAGTCTAGAGACCCAGTACTTC.

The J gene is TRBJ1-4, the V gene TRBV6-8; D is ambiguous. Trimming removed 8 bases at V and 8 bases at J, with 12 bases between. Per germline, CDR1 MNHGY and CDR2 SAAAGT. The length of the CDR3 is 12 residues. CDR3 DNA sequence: TGTGCCAGCGGGATGCTTCGGGAAAAACTGTTTTTT. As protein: CASGMLREKLFF.

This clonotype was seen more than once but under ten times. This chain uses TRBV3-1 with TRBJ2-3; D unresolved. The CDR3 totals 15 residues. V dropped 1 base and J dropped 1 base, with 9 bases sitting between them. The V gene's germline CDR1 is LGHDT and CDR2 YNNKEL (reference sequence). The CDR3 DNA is TGTGCCAGCAGCCAAGCCGTCTGGGGCACAGATACGCAGTATTTT. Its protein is CASSQAVWGTDTQYF.

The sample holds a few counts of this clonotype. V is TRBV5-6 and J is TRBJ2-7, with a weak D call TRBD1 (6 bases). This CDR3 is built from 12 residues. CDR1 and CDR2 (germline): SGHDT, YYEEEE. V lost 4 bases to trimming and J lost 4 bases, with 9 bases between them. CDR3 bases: TGTGCCAGCAGCAAGGGGGATTACGAGCAGTACTTC. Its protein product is CASSKGDYEQYF.

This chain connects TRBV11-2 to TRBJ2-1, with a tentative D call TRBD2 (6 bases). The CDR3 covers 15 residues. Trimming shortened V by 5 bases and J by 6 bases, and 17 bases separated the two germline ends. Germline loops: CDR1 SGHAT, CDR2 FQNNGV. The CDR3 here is CASSTGVHLSNEQFF. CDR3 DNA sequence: TGTGCCAGCAGCACGGGAGTACACCTCTCCAATGAGCAGTTCTTC.

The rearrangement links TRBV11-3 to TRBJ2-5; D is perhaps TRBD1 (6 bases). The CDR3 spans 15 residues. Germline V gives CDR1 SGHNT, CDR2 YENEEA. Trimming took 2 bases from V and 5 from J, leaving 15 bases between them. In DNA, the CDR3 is TGTGCCAGCAGCTTACGGGGACAAGTGGGGGAGACCCAGTACTTC. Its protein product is CASSLRGQVGETQYF. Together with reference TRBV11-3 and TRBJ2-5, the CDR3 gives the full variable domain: EAGVVQSPRYKIIEKKQPVAFWCNPISGHNTLYWYLQNLGQGPELLIRYENEEAVDDSQLPKDRFSAERLKGVDSTLKIQPAELGDSAVYLCASSLRGQVGETQYFGPGTRLLVL.

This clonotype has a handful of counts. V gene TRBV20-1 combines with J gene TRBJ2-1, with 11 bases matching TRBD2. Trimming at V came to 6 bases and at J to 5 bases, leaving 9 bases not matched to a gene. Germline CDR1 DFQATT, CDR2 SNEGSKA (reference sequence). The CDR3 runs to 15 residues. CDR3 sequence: CSAPDSGRAHNEQFF. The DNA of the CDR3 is TGCAGTGCCCCTGATAGCGGGAGGGCCCACAATGAGCAGTTCTTC.

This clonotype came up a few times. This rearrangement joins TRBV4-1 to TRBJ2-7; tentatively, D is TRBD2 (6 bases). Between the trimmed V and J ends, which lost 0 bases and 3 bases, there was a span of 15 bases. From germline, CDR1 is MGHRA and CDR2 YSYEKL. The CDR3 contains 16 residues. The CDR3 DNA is TGCGCCAGCAGCCAAGATTCGGAGGGTTACAACTACGAGCAGTACTTC. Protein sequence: CASSQDSEGYNYEQYF.

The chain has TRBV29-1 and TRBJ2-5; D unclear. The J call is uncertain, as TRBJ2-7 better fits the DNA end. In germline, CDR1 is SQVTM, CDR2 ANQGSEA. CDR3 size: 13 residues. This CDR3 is CSVAGGERREQYF. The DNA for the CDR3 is TGCAGCGTTGCGGGTGGAGAACGGCGCGAGCAGTACTTC.

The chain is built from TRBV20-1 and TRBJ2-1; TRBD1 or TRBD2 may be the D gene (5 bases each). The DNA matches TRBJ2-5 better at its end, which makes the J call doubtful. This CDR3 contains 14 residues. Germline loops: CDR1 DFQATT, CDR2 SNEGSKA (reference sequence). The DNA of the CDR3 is TGCAGTGCTAGAGATGGTAGGGGACCAGAGACCCAGTACTTC. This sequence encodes CSARDGRGPETQYF.

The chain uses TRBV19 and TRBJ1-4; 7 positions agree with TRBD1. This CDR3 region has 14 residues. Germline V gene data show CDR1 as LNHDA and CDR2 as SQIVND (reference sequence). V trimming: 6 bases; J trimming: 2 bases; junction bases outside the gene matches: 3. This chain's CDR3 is CASRTGMTNEKLFF. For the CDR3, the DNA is TGTGCCAGTAGGACAGGGATGACTAATGAAAAACTGTTTTTT. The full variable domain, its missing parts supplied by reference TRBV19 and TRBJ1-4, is DGGITQSPKYLFRKEGQNVTLSCEQNLNHDAMYWYRQDPGQGLRLIYYSQIVNDFQKGDIAEGYSVSREKKESFPLTVTSAQKNPTAFYLCASRTGMTNEKLFFGSGTQLSVL.

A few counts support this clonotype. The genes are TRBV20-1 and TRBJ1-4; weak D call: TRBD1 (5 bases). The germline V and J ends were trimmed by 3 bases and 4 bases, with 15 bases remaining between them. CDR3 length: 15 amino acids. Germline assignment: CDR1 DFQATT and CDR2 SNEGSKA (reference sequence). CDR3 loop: CSARGTGTLNEKLFF. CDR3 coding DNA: TGCAGTGCTAGGGGTACTGGGACCCTTAATGAAAAACTGTTTTTT.

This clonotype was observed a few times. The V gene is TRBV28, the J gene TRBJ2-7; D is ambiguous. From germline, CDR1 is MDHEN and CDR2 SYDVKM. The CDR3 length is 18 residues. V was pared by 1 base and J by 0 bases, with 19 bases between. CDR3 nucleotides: TGTGCCAGCAGTTTATTGCCCGTCGCCGCTAGGATCTCCTACGAGCAGTACTTC. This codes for CASSLLPVAARISYEQYF.